This TCR beta chain was found in a study of T cells in Graves' hyperthyroidism and ophthalmopathy. Researchers took RNA transcripts and amplified the TCR beta CDR3 regions from them. In the first-round RT-PCR of the TCR CDR3, the HTBI primer set was used. MiXCR, run by TCRdb on the multiplex PCR reads, gives a single entry per CDR3 protein. The table records around 340,000 distinct CDR3 sequences, roughly a fifth of them present only once. The sequenced material came from blood. The clonotype originates from a woman in her fifties or sixties with Graves' hyperthyroidism.

This chain's CDR3 is CATSSDPEGVGGDEQYF. CDR3 coding DNA: TGTGCCACCAGCAGTGACCCCGAGGGCGTGGGGGGAGACGAGCAGTACTTC. V and J are TRBV15 and TRBJ2-7; D might be TRBD2 (6 bases). V was trimmed by 3 bases and J by 5 bases, leaving 23 bases between them. The germline V gene has CDR1 LNHNV and CDR2 YYDKDF (reference sequence). This CDR3 is 17 amino acids long.